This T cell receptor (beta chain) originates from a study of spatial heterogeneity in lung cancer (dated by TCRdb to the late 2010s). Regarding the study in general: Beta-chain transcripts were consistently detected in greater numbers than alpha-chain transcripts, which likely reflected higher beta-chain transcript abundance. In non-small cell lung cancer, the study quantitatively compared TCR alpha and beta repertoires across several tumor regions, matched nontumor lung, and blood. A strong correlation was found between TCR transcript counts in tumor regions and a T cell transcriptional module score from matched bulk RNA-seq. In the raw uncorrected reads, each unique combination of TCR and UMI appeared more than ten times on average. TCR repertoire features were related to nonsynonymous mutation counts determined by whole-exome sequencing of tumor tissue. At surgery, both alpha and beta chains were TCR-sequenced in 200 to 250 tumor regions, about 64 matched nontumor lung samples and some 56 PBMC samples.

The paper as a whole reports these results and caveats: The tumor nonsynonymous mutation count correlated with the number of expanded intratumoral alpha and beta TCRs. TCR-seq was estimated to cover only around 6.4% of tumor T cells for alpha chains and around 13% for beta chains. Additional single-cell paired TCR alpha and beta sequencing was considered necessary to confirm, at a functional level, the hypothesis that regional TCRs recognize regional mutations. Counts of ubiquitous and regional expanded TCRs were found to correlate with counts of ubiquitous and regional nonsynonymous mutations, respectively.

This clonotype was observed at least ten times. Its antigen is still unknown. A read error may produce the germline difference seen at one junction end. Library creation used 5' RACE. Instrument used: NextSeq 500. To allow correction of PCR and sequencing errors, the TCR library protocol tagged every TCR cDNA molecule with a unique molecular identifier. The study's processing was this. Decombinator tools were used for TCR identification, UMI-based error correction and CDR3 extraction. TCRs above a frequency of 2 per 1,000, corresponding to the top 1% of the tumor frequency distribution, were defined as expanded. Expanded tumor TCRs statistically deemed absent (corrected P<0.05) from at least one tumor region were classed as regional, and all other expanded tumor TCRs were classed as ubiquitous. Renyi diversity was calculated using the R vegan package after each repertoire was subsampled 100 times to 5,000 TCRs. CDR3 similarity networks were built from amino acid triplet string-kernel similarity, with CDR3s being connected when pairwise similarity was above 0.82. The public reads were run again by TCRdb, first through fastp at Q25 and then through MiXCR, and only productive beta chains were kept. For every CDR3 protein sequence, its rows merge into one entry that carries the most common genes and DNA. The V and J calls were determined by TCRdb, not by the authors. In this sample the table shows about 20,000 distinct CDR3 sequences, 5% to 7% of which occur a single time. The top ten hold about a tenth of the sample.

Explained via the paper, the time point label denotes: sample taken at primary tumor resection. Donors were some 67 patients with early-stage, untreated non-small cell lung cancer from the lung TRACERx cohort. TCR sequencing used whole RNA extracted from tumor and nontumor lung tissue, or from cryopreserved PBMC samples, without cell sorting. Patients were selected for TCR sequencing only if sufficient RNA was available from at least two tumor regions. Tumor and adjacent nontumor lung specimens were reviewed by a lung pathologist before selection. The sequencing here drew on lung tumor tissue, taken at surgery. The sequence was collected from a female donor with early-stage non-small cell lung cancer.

This receptor carries the CDR3 CSVEGQPQDEQYF. The sequenced DNA is TGCAGCGTCGAAGGACAGCCGCAGGACGAGCAGTACTTC. Recombination joined TRBV29-1 with TRBJ2-7; the best D guess is TRBD1, with 6 bases matching. For CDR1 and CDR2, the germline V gene lists SQVTM and ANQGSEA. The CDR3 sequence holds 13 residues, the cysteine and phenylalanine included. Just CDR3 DNA is preserved here, 39 bases in frame from base 1.